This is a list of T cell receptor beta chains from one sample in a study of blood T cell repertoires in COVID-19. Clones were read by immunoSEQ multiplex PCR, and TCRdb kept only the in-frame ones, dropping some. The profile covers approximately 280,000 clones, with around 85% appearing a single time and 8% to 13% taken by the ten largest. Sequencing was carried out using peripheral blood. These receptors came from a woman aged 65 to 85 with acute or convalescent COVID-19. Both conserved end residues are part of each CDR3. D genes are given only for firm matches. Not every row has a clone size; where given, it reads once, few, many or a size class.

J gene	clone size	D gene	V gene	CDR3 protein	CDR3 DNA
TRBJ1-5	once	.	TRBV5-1	CASSLGSTPNQPQHF	TGCGCCAGCAGCTTGGGCAGTACCCCCAATCAGCCCCAGCATTTT
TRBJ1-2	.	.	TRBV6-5	CASTKDRGDGYTF	TGTGCCAGCACTAAGGACAGAGGGGATGGCTACACCTTC
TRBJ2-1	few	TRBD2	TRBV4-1	CASSVAGGLVNEQFF	TGCGCCAGCAGCGTAGCGGGGGGCCTGGTCAATGAGCAGTTCTTC
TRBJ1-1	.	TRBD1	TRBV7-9	CASSLTPGQGNTEAFF	TGTGCCAGCAGCTTAACCCCGGGACAGGGGAACACTGAAGCTTTCTTT
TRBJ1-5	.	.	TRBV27	CASSSLPNQPQHF	TGTGCCAGCAGTTCTCTCCCGAATCAGCCCCAGCATTTT
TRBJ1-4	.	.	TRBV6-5	CASSYSLPPGGELFF	TGTGCCAGCAGTTATTCGCTACCGCCTGGGGGGGAACTGTTTTTT
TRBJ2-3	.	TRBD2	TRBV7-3	CASAPSGGVDTQYF	TGTGCCAGCGCCCCTAGCGGGGGTGTAGATACGCAGTATTTT
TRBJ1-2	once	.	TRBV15	CATSRDVQYGYTF	TGTGCCACCAGCAGAGATGTCCAGTACGGCTACACCTTC
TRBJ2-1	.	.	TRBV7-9	CASTLDIYNEQFF	TGTGCCAGCACCTTGGACATATACAATGAGCAGTTCTTC
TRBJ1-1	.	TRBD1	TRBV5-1	CASSSGDRAEAFF	TGCGCCAGCAGCTCCGGCGACAGGGCTGAAGCTTTCTTT
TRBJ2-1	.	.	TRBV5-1	CASSRDSYNEQFF	TGCGCCAGCAGCCGAGACAGCTACAATGAGCAGTTCTTC
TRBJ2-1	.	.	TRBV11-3	CASSLDYQAEQFF	TGTGCCAGCAGCTTAGATTATCAGGCGGAGCAGTTCTTC
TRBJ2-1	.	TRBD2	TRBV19	CASSILAGRNEQFF	TGTGCCAGTAGTATACTAGCGGGGCGGAATGAGCAGTTCTTC
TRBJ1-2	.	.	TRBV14	CASSRNRVGYTF	TGTGCCAGCAGCCGAAACAGGGTCGGCTACACCTTC
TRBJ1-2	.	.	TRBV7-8	CASSLRGTYTF	TGTGCCAGCAGCTTGCGGGGAACCTACACCTTC
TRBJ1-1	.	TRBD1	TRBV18	CASSQVFPGTGGTEAFF	TGTGCCAGCTCACAGGTCTTCCCCGGGACAGGGGGCACTGAAGCTTTCTTT
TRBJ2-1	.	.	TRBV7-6	CASSSGGAGANEQFF	TGTGCCAGCAGCTCCGGCGGGGCGGGGGCCAATGAGCAGTTCTTC
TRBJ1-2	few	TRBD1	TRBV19	CASSSNPGQRSLNYGYTF	TGTGCCAGTAGTTCAAATCCGGGACAGAGGAGTCTTAACTATGGCTACACCTTC
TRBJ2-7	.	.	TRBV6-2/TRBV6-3	CASSKGQTYEQYF	TGTGCCAGCAGCAAAGGACAGACCTACGAGCAGTACTTC
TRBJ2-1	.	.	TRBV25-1	CASGGRGDYNEQFF	TGTGCCAGTGGCGGCAGGGGTGACTACAATGAGCAGTTCTTC
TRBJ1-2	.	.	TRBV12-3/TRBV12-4	CASSRSGSYGYTF	TGTGCCAGCAGTAGATCAGGGTCCTATGGCTACACCTTC
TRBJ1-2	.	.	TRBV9	CASSVGVTASNYGYTF	TGTGCCAGCAGCGTTGGAGTCACCGCATCTAACTATGGCTACACCTTC
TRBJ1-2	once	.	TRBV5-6	CASSFRGGRGEGYTF	TGTGCCAGCAGCTTCCGCGGCGGGCGGGGAGAAGGCTACACCTTC
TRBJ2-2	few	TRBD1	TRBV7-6	CASRPRQGPNTGELFF	TGTGCCAGCAGACCCAGACAGGGACCGAACACCGGGGAGCTGTTTTTT
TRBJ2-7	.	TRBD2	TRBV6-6	CASSREGVFSGEQYF	TGTGCCAGCAGCCGGGAGGGGGTCTTCTCGGGCGAGCAGTACTTC
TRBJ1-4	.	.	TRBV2	CASSRWPPNEKLFF	TGTGCCAGCAGCAGGTGGCCCCCTAATGAAAAACTGTTTTTT
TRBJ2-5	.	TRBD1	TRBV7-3	CASSPDHDRGFGETQYF	TGTGCCAGCAGCCCCGACCACGACAGGGGCTTCGGGGAGACCCAGTACTTC
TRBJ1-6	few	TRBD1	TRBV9	CASSPRGMGSPLHF	TGTGCCAGCAGCCCCAGGGGGATGGGGTCACCCCTCCACTTT
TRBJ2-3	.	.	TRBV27	CASRAGTTSTDTQYF	TGTGCCAGCAGGGCTGGGACAACTAGCACAGATACGCAGTATTTT
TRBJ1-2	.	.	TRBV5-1	CASSFSEEDPYGYTF	TGCGCCAGCAGCTTTAGTGAGGAGGACCCCTATGGCTACACCTTC
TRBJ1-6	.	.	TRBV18	CASSPRGGPPLHF	TGTGCCAGCTCACCCCGCGGGGGGCCACCCCTCCACTTT
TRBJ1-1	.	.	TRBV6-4	CASRIGRGAVLSTEAFF	TGTGCCAGCAGGATCGGGAGGGGGGCGGTTTTGAGCACTGAAGCTTTCTTT
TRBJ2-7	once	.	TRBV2	CASSEVYEQYF	TGTGCCAGCAGTGAAGTATACGAGCAGTACTTC
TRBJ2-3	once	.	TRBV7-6	CASSLANSGGLQYF	TGTGCCAGCAGCTTAGCGAACAGTGGGGGGTTGCAGTATTTT
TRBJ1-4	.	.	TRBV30	CAWSSEQALFF	TGTGCCTGGAGCTCGGAACAGGCACTGTTTTTT
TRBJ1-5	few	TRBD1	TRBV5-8	CASSLRTGRNQPQHF	TGTGCCAGCAGCTTGAGGACAGGGCGAAATCAGCCCCAGCATTTT
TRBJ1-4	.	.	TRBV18	CASSPNQAGPNEKLFF	TGTGCCAGCTCACCAAATCAAGCGGGACCTAATGAAAAACTGTTTTTT
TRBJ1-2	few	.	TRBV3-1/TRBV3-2	CASSQGAGDSGYTF	TGTGCCAGCAGCCAAGGGGCGGGGGATAGTGGCTACACCTTC
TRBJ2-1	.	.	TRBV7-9	CASSSPGVEQFF	TGTGCCAGCAGCTCCCCGGGGGTCGAGCAGTTCTTC
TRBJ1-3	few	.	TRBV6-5	CASIRDRGNTIYF	TGTGCCAGCATACGGGATCGTGGAAACACCATATATTTT
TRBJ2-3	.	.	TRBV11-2	CASSPGGKSRADTQYF	TGTGCCAGCAGCCCAGGGGGGAAGAGTAGAGCAGATACGCAGTATTTT
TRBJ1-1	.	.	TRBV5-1	CASSFRDMNTEAFF	TGCGCCAGCAGCTTCCGGGACATGAACACTGAAGCTTTCTTT
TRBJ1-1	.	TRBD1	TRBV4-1	CASSRDREGGTEAFF	TGCGCCAGCAGCCGGGACAGGGAGGGCGGCACTGAAGCTTTCTTT
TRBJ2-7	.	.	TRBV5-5	CASTLKGERSYEQYF	TGTGCCAGCACCCTTAAGGGAGAGCGCTCCTACGAGCAGTACTTC
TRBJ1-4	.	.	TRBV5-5	CASSLGRAGSATNEKLFF	TGTGCCAGCAGCTTGGGGAGGGCAGGTTCCGCAACTAATGAAAAACTGTTTTTT
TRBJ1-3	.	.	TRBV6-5	CASSTSGSSGNTIYF	TGTGCCAGCAGTACCTCAGGATCCTCTGGAAACACCATATATTTT
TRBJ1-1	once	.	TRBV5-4	CASSYLSGSADIRAFF	TGTGCCAGCAGCTACTTATCGGGTTCCGCGGATATTAGGGCTTTCTTT
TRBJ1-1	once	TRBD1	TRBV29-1	CSVDGTGVEAFF	TGCAGCGTTGATGGGACAGGGGTTGAAGCTTTCTTT
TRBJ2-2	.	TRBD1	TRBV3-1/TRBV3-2	CASSLRGQGSGELFF	TGTGCCAGCAGCCTTCGCGGACAGGGGAGCGGGGAGCTGTTTTTT
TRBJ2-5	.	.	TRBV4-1	CASSQGRGAETQYF	TGCGCCAGCAGCCAAGGGAGGGGAGCGGAGACCCAGTACTTC
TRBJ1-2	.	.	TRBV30	CAWQWNYGYTF	TGTGCCTGGCAGTGGAACTATGGCTACACCTTC
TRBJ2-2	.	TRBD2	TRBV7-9	CASSLRTSGAGELFF	TGTGCCAGCAGCTTAAGGACTAGCGGGGCCGGGGAGCTGTTTTTT
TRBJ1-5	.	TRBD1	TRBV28	CASRFDRAGRPQHF	TGTGCCAGCAGATTTGACAGGGCGGGGAGACCCCAGCATTTT